Each of the 18 T cell receptor beta chains below was sequenced from the same sample in a study of blood T cell repertoires in COVID-19. The repertoire was sequenced with immunoSEQ multiplex PCR; TCRdb's copy has only in-frame clones and lacks some. The sample includes tens of thousands of clones, around 80% of them seen just once. Sequencing was performed on peripheral blood. The receptor set was obtained from a man aged 50 to 59 with active or convalescent COVID-19.

The rearrangement uses TRBV19 and TRBJ1-2; D is perhaps TRBD1 (6 bases). The CDR3 sequence is 12 residues long. Trimming left V 9 bases short and J 7 bases short, with 15 bases between. Germline values: CDR1 LNHDA, CDR2 SQIVND (reference sequence). The CDR3: CASREWGLGYTF. The CDR3 coding sequence is TGTGCCAGCAGGGAGTGGGGGCTTGGCTACACCTTC.

The chain carries TRBV28 and TRBJ2-5, with D maybe TRBD1 (5 bases). V gave up 7 bases and J gave up 3 bases, with 12 bases separating them. From germline, CDR1 is MDHEN and CDR2 SYDVKM. The CDR3 loop spans 13 amino acids. The CDR3 DNA reads as TGTGCCAGCACATGGGGCGGAAAAGAGACCCAGTACTTC. It specifies CASTWGGKETQYF.

The V and J genes are TRBV10-1 and TRBJ1-3; 7 positions agree with TRBD1. V lost 10 bases to trimming and J lost 2 bases; unmatched junction nucleotides: 8. Germline CDR1 reads WNHNN; CDR2 reads SYGVQD (reference sequence). This CDR3 is built from 14 residues. The CDR3 protein is CATAPGQAGNTIYF. CDR3 sequence (DNA): TGCGCCACCGCGCCCGGACAGGCTGGAAACACCATATATTTT.

The chain has TRBV28 and TRBJ2-7; perhaps TRBD2 as D (6 bases). CDR3 length equals 13 residues. From germline, CDR1 is MDHEN and CDR2 SYDVKM. Trimming pared 4 bases from V and 5 bases from J, leaving 12 bases between. This CDR3 reads CASSSGAGNEQYV. CDR3 coding DNA: TGTGCCAGCAGTTCCGGGGCGGGGAACGAGCAGTACGTC.

The chain couples TRBV5-6 to TRBJ2-2; TRBD1 aligns across 7 bases. The J segment lost 2 bases and the V segment lost 6 bases, leaving 4 bases of the junction unmatched. CDR3 length equals 14 residues. Germline-derived CDR1 and CDR2 are SGHDT and YYEEEE. In DNA form, the CDR3 reads TGTGCCAGCACCCGGGACAGAAACACCGGGGAGCTGTTTTTT. As protein: CASTRDRNTGELFF.

The chain links TRBV28 to TRBJ1-1, with D tentatively TRBD1 (6 bases). The length of the CDR3 is 11 residues. V was trimmed by 8 bases and J by 8 bases, leaving 12 bases between them. Germline CDR1 reads MDHEN; CDR2 reads SYDVKM. The CDR3 coding sequence is TGTGCCAGCCAAGGGGGTAGGGAAGCTTTCTTT. Amino acid sequence: CASQGGREAFF.

The V and J genes are TRBV28 and TRBJ2-1; D is uncertain. The V end was cut by 9 bases, the J end by 9 bases, with 12 bases between. This CDR3 comprises 11 residues. In germline, CDR1 is MDHEN, CDR2 SYDVKM. The CDR3 DNA reads as TGTGCCAGTATAACAGTGGGTGAGCAGTTCTTC. This translates into CASITVGEQFF.

The chain employs TRBV29-1 and TRBJ1-4; TRBD1 agrees at 9 bases. CDR3 length equals 15 residues. CDR1 SQVTM and CDR2 ANQGSEA come from the germline V gene. Trimming took 4 bases from V and 3 from J; bases not matched to a gene: 6. The CDR3 sequence is CSVAGQGQSNEKLFF. The CDR3 coding sequence is TGCAGCGTTGCGGGACAGGGACAATCTAATGAAAAACTGTTTTTT.

In its sample, this clone was seen once. An end of the junction differs from the germline gene, which may be a read error. The V and J genes are TRBV6-1 and TRBJ2-4, with 9 bases fitting TRBD1. The CDR3 runs 13 residues. Germline V CDR1 and CDR2: MNHNS, SASEGT. The CDR3 loop reads CASTEQGANIQYF. The CDR3 nucleotides read TGTGCCAGCACTGAACAGGGGGCAAACATTCAGTACTTC.

CDR3 sequence (DNA): TGTGCCAGCAGTTCCCCGGGAGGCACTGAAGCTTTCTTT. This encodes CASSSPGGTEAFF. This rearrangement joins TRBV6-5 to TRBJ1-1; D remains ambiguous. This CDR3 is built from 13 residues. Germline-derived CDR1 and CDR2 are MNHEY and SVGAGI. Trimming took off 4 bases at V and 4 bases at J, with 10 bases between the two ends.

This chain connects TRBV27 to TRBJ2-7; TRBD2 agrees at 12 bases. The CDR3 loop spans 16 amino acids. The germline V gene has CDR1 MNHEY and CDR2 SMNVEV (reference sequence). Trimming took 4 bases from V and 6 from J; bases not matched to a gene: 10. CDR3 in DNA: TGTGCCAGCAGTTCCCTGACTAGCGGGGGATCCGTCGAGCAGTACGTC. Its protein is CASSSLTSGGSVEQYV.

The rearrangement links TRBV5-6 to TRBJ2-5; 8 nucleotides align to TRBD1. The CDR3 consists of 13 residues. Germline CDR1 and CDR2: SGHDT and YYEEEE. V was pared by 6 bases and J by 2 bases, with 3 bases of the junction left unmatched. CDR3 in DNA: TGTGCCAGCACTAACAGGGGGCAAGAGACCCAGTACTTC. Amino acids: CASTNRGQETQYF.

The chain employs TRBV6-5 and TRBJ2-2; 7 bases fit TRBD1. The CDR3 has 15 amino acids. Per germline, CDR1 MNHEY and CDR2 SVGAGI. The trim removed 0 bases at V and 4 bases at J, leaving 2 bases unmatched. DNA of the CDR3: TGTGCCAGCAGTTACTCAGGGACAGCCACCGGGGAGCTGTTTTTT. Protein sequence: CASSYSGTATGELFF.

This chain connects TRBV12-3 or TRBV12-4 to TRBJ1-6; D uncertain. The CDR3 is 12 amino acids. Trimming shortened V by 2 bases and J by 8 bases, and 4 bases separated the two germline ends. The CDR3 loop is CASSLTDSPLHF. The CDR3 coding sequence is TGTGCCAGCAGTTTAACTGATTCACCCCTCCACTTT.

The rearrangement uses TRBV7-9 and TRBJ2-2, with TRBD1 matching over 8 bases. The CDR3 has 15 residues. The J segment lost 8 bases and the V segment lost 4 bases, leaving 9 bases of the junction unmatched. In germline, CDR1 is SEHNR, CDR2 FQNEAQ (reference sequence). The CDR3 DNA follows: TGTGCCAGCAGCTGGACAGGGAACGGAATAGGGGAGCTGTTTTTT. Amino acid sequence: CASSWTGNGIGELFF.

The rearrangement uses TRBV4-1 and TRBJ1-2; 9 bases agree with TRBD1. CDR1 is MGHRA and CDR2 is YSYEKL in the germline V gene. V shed 1 base, J shed 4 bases, and the junction held 4 bases outside the gene matches. The CDR3 contains 15 residues. The CDR3 bases are TGCGCCAGCAGCCAAGTACCGGGACAGGGCTATGGCTACACCTTC. It codes for CASSQVPGQGYGYTF.

V is TRBV9 and J is TRBJ2-7, with 7 bases aligning to TRBD2. This CDR3 region has 16 residues. Trimming took 0 bases from V and 6 from J; bases not matched to a gene: 12. Germline CDR1 reads SGDLS; CDR2 reads YYNGEE. CDR3 protein: CASSVEGGRTKSEQYF. CDR3 nucleotides: TGTGCCAGCAGCGTAGAGGGAGGGCGGACCAAGAGCGAGCAGTACTTC.

The chain has TRBV12-3 or TRBV12-4 and TRBJ2-5; the match to TRBD1 covers 8 bases. V was pared by 7 bases and J by 4 bases, with 5 bases of the junction left unmatched. The CDR3 covers 13 residues. The CDR3, as DNA: TGTGCCAGCACCAGAGGACAGGGAGAGACCCAGTACTTC. It translates to CASTRGQGETQYF.